This T cell receptor beta chain was profiled in a study of T cell responses to AZD1222 COVID-19 vaccine. Study-wide points: Rises in breadth and depth of Spike-specific TCRs came after two AZD1222 doses. Donor demographics were predominantly white British with a female majority; clonal diversity may be underestimated.

In regard to this clone: The antigen remains unidentified.

Assay: immunoSEQ multiplex PCR; the TCRdb copy retains only in-frame clones and omits some. The sample carries 85,000 to 100,000 clones, just over 90% recorded once. The junction had 3 bases not matched to a gene; V was cut back by 2 bases and J by 4 bases. Looked up from germline, CDR1 is LGHDT and CDR2 is YNNKEL (reference sequence). The CDR3 has 16 residues. The sample in question was peripheral blood, obtained 28 days after the second AZD1222 dose. The clonotype was recovered from an adult who received the AZD1222 COVID-19 vaccine. This chain joins TRBV3-1 (or the pseudogene TRBV3-2) and TRBJ2-3, with 13 bases matching TRBD2. The DNA of the CDR3 is TGTGCCAGCAGCCAACAACTAGCGGGAGGGGCAGATACGCAGTATTTT. Translation gives CASSQQLAGGADTQYF.